This is a list of T cell receptor beta chains from one sample in a study of blood T cell repertoires in COVID-19. Libraries were prepared by immunoSEQ multiplex PCR; TCRdb keeps only in-frame clonotypes and omits some of them. The repertoire includes about 340,000 clones, about 83% of them detected once, and 2.5% to 3% sits in the top ten. Sequenced sample: peripheral blood. The receptor set was obtained from a man aged 30 to 39 with active or convalescent COVID-19. Each CDR3 is given with its conserved first and last residue. Part of the rows lack a size; the others show once, few, many or a class for expanded clones.

v_call	j_call	clone_size	cdr3_aa
TRBV19	TRBJ2-7	-	CASSIGTDTYEQYF
TRBV2	TRBJ2-2	once	CASRTTSATGELFF
TRBV7-9	TRBJ2-5	-	CASSLKRESLETQYF
TRBV19	TRBJ2-1	-	CASSHAGHIGNEQFF
TRBV6-5	TRBJ2-2	-	CASSRTGDSLFF
TRBV5-1	TRBJ2-5	-	CASSFRGQETQYF
TRBV6-2/TRBV6-3	TRBJ2-7	-	CASSYGQGGASYEQYF
TRBV7-6	TRBJ2-2	many	CASSWQRGATGELFF
TRBV5-1	TRBJ2-1	-	CASSISGLGNEQFF
TRBV4-1	TRBJ2-7	-	CASSRHRDRAYEQYF
TRBV4-1	TRBJ2-3	-	CASSLRGTQRATDTQYF
TRBV9	TRBJ2-4	-	CASSELPGNIQYF
TRBV11-3	TRBJ1-1	-	CASSSRSWDRFLRQAFF
TRBV9	TRBJ2-1	once	CASSDFRGNNEQFF
TRBV9	TRBJ2-3	-	CASSVAYTDTQYF
TRBV28	TRBJ1-6	few	CASSSPGGRSPLHF
TRBV24-1	TRBJ1-5	-	CATSKQDNQPQHF
TRBV9	TRBJ1-2	once	CASSASLFGEYGYTF
TRBV7-2	TRBJ1-2	-	CASSLREGGGYGYTF
TRBV27	TRBJ1-1	-	CASSLSSKSEAFF
TRBV13	TRBJ1-2	-	CASSSQGRGGYTF
TRBV28	TRBJ1-2	once	CASRGRTGWNYGYTF
TRBV11-3	TRBJ2-7	-	CASSLVSEDSYEQYF
TRBV6-5	TRBJ2-3	-	CASSYLRSGPTDTQYF
TRBV14	TRBJ1-1	-	CASSSRVRNTEAFF
TRBV4-3	TRBJ2-3	-	CASSQIIAGYTDTQYF
TRBV1	TRBJ1-5	-	CTSSQDRGEDRVSDQPQHF
TRBV9	TRBJ1-2	once	CASSVQGTYGYTF
TRBV27	TRBJ2-1	-	CASRLQATLSYNEQFF
TRBV11-3	TRBJ2-5	-	CASSLDPTGTETQYF
TRBV7-3	TRBJ2-7	-	CASSSRTGDEQYF
TRBV19	TRBJ2-3	-	CASSMGDTQYF
TRBV6-2/TRBV6-3	TRBJ2-7	-	CASSYPDEQYF
TRBV28	TRBJ2-3	-	CASSFNPGQGTDTQYF
TRBV6-6	TRBJ2-1	-	CASSPLGLGNNEQFF